Presented here are 19 T cell receptor beta chains from one specimen sequenced in a study of blood T cell repertoires in COVID-19. The assay was immunoSEQ multiplex PCR, and TCRdb's table has in-frame clones only and misses some. The sample records 150,000 to 200,000 clones, roughly 91% being singletons. The sequencing input was peripheral blood. These receptors originate from a human donor in a cohort sampled during active COVID-19.

The CDR3 DNA is TGTGCCAGCAGTTACCGAGGCGGCACTGAAGCTTTCTTT. Amino acids: CASSYRGGTEAFF. The gene calls are TRBV27 and TRBJ1-1; D gene uncertain. Germline CDR1 reads MNHEY; CDR2 reads SMNVEV (reference sequence). This CDR3 region has 13 residues. Trimming pared 4 bases from V and 4 bases from J, leaving 10 bases between.

The chain couples TRBV11-1 to TRBJ2-7; 8 nucleotides agree with TRBD2. J was trimmed by 2 bases and V by 2 bases; bases with no gene match: 2. This CDR3 has 14 amino acids. The germline gives CDR1 SGHAT, CDR2 FQDESV (reference sequence). CDR3 DNA: TGTGCCAGCAGCTTAACGGGACTAGCCTACGAGCAGTACTTC. Amino acids: CASSLTGLAYEQYF. Drawing the rest from reference TRBV11-1 and TRBJ2-7, the complete variable domain is EAEVAQSPRYKITEKSQAVAFWCDPISGHATLYWYRQILGQGPELLVQFQDESVVDDSQLPKDRFSAERLKGVDSTLKIQPAELGDSAMYLCASSLTGLAYEQYFGPGTRLTVT.

The chain couples TRBV5-4 to TRBJ2-7; 9 bases fit TRBD1. V gave up 3 bases and J gave up 3 bases; unmatched junction bases: 4. The CDR3 covers 14 residues. CDR1 is SGHNT, CDR2 YYREEE, per germline (reference sequence). This chain's CDR3 is CASSWRQGGYEQYF. CDR3 in DNA: TGTGCCAGCAGCTGGCGACAGGGGGGCTACGAGCAGTACTTC.

The genes are TRBV30 and TRBJ1-5; perhaps TRBD1 as D (6 bases). The V gene's germline CDR1 is GTSNPN and CDR2 SVGIG (reference sequence). Trimming removed 0 bases at V and 7 bases at J, with 13 bases between. The CDR3 runs 14 residues. Here the CDR3 reads CAWSVGRGDQPQHF. The CDR3, as DNA: TGTGCCTGGAGTGTCGGCAGGGGCGACCAGCCCCAGCATTTT.

The rearrangement joins TRBV30 to TRBJ2-1; tentative D call: TRBD1 (7 bases). Germline CDR1 reads GTSNPN; CDR2 reads SVGIG (reference sequence). Trimming stripped 3 bases from V and 2 bases from J, with 11 bases between. The CDR3 runs to 14 residues. The CDR3 sequence: CAWSRGTAYNEQFF. CDR3 in DNA: TGTGCCTGGAGCCGCGGGACAGCCTACAATGAGCAGTTCTTC.

This rearrangement joins TRBV11-2 to TRBJ1-6, with D unclear. This CDR3 region has 15 residues. Between the trimmed V and J ends, which lost 0 bases and 6 bases, there was a span of 9 bases. Germline V gene data show CDR1 as SGHAT and CDR2 as FQNNGV. The CDR3 reads CASSLEWAANSPLHF. CDR3 nucleotides: TGTGCCAGCAGCTTAGAATGGGCAGCTAATTCACCCCTCCACTTT.

This clone appeared a single time. This CDR3 is CASSLGQGSSTIYF. The CDR3 DNA sequence: TGCGCCAGCAGCTTGGGACAGGGCTCTAGCACCATATATTTT. This chain connects TRBV5-1 to TRBJ1-3; TRBD1 agrees at 7 bases. The V segment lost 0 bases and the J segment 9 bases; nucleotides outside the gene matches: 6. The CDR3 runs 14 residues. Germline-derived CDR1 and CDR2 are SGHRS and YFSETQ.

The genes are TRBV5-1 and TRBJ2-7, with a possible D match to TRBD2 (6 bases). This CDR3 has 14 residues. From germline, CDR1 is SGHRS and CDR2 YFSETQ. Trimming removed 0 bases from V and 6 bases from J, with 13 bases in between. The DNA of the CDR3 is TGCGCCAGCAGCTTGGCCGGGAGTTCCCGCGAGCAGTACTTC. Its protein is CASSLAGSSREQYF.

The V and J genes are TRBV9 and TRBJ1-2; 7 bases line up with TRBD1. Per germline, CDR1 SGDLS and CDR2 YYNGEE. V trimming: 2 bases; J trimming: 4 bases; junction bases outside the gene matches: 17. The CDR3 has 18 amino acids. CDR3 DNA sequence: TGTGCCAGCAGCGTCCGACATCAACCAGGGGGGCGCGGCTATGGCTACACCTTC. This translates into CASSVRHQPGGRGYGYTF.

The chain couples TRBV10-2 to TRBJ2-3; 10 bases agree with TRBD1. Germline V gene data show CDR1 as WSHSY and CDR2 as SAAADI. The CDR3 loop spans 14 amino acids. The V segment lost 2 bases and the J segment 6 bases; nucleotides outside the gene matches: 2. The CDR3 loop reads CASSEPGQGDTQYF. CDR3 in DNA: TGCGCCAGCAGTGAGCCGGGACAGGGGGATACGCAGTATTTT.

The genes are TRBV27 and TRBJ2-7; 8 positions agree with TRBD1. Germline CDR1 reads MNHEY; CDR2 reads SMNVEV (reference sequence). The CDR3 runs 14 residues. Trimming removed 6 bases from V and 0 bases from J; junction bases left unmatched: 4. The CDR3, as DNA: TGTGCCAGCAGCCCCGACAGGGGCTCCTACGAGCAGTACTTC. Its translation is CASSPDRGSYEQYF.

V gene TRBV12-3 or TRBV12-4 combines with J gene TRBJ1-1; 7 nucleotides agree with TRBD1. J gave up 3 bases and V 6 bases, and 4 bases lay outside the gene matches. The CDR3 is 13 amino acids. The CDR3 here is CASSRDSYTEAFF. CDR3 nucleotides: TGTGCCAGCAGCCGGGACAGTTACACTGAAGCTTTCTTT.

This clone was detected once. The chain has TRBV3-1 (or the pseudogene TRBV3-2) and TRBJ2-1, with a possible D match to TRBD2 (5 bases). Per germline, CDR1 LGHDT and CDR2 YNNKEL (reference sequence). CDR3 length equals 13 residues. Trimming pared 4 bases from V and 7 bases from J, leaving 11 bases between. As DNA, the CDR3 is TGTGCCAGCAGCCCCACCCGGAGGAATGAGCAGTTCTTC. Protein: CASSPTRRNEQFF.

This clone appeared a single time. J is TRBJ2-7 and V is TRBV18; D is perhaps TRBD1 (5 bases). The germline CDR1 and CDR2 sequences are KGHSH and LQKENI. Trimming pared 3 bases from V and 6 bases from J, leaving 21 bases between. This CDR3 has 16 residues. The CDR3 coding sequence is TGTGCCAGCTCACCTCCTAACAGGAGCAAGAAACGCGAGCAGTACTTC. Amino acid sequence: CASSPPNRSKKREQYF.

The gene calls are TRBV18 and TRBJ2-7, with TRBD1 identical over 7 bases. With V trimmed by 6 bases and J by 6 bases, 5 bases remained unmatched. The CDR3 sequence is 12 residues long. Germline CDR1 reads KGHSH; CDR2 reads LQKENI. The CDR3 here is CASSDRVGEQYF. The DNA of the CDR3 is TGTGCCAGCTCCGACAGGGTCGGCGAGCAGTACTTC. The variable domain in full, completed from reference TRBV18 and TRBJ2-7, reads NAGVMQNPRHLVRRRGQEARLRCSPMKGHSHVYWYRQLPEEGLKFMVYLQKENIIDESGMPKERFSAEFPKEGPSILRIQQVVRGDSAAYFCASSDRVGEQYFGPGTRLTVT.

V is TRBV4-3 and J is TRBJ2-1, with D uncertain. Per the germline V gene, CDR1 is LGHNA and CDR2 is YSLEER. The CDR3 has 17 residues. The V end lost 0 bases, the J end lost 1 base, and 13 bases lay between the germline ends. CDR3 nucleotides: TGCGCCAGCAGCCAAGATTCTCTTGCGACATCCTACAATGAGCAGTTCTTC. Translating gives CASSQDSLATSYNEQFF.

In DNA form, the CDR3 reads TGTGCCAGCAGCTTAGGGGCGGGGAGTTCACCCCTCCACTTT. Its translation: CASSLGAGSSPLHF. This chain connects TRBV7-9 to TRBJ1-6; D gene unclear. CDR1 SEHNR and CDR2 FQNEAQ come from the germline V gene (reference sequence). This CDR3 contains 14 residues. Trimming stripped 1 base from V and 9 bases from J, with 10 bases between. Full variable domain (remainder filled in from reference TRBV7-9 and TRBJ1-6): DTGVSQNPRHKITKRGQNVTFRCDPISEHNRLYWYRQTLGQGPEFLTYFQNEAQLEKSRLLSDRFSAERPKGSFSTLEIQRTEQGDSAMYLCASSLGAGSSPLHFGNGTRLTVT.

The rearrangement uses TRBV10-2 and TRBJ1-5; 11 nucleotides match TRBD1. Unmatched junction bases numbered 11, after V lost 10 bases and J lost 6 bases. This CDR3 region has 15 residues. The V gene's germline CDR1 is WSHSY and CDR2 SAAADI. CDR3 amino acids: CATRDRGEFGQPQHF. CDR3 nucleotides: TGCGCCACCCGGGACAGGGGGGAGTTCGGTCAGCCCCAGCATTTT.

This clone has just one count. The rearrangement links TRBV12-3 or TRBV12-4 to TRBJ2-7; D unresolved. V lost 5 bases and J lost 2, with 7 bases in between. There are 12 residues in the CDR3. CDR3 coding DNA: TGTGCCAGCAGTACTCATCCCTACGAGCAGTACTTC. Translation: CASSTHPYEQYF.